The 6 T cell receptor beta chains given below trace back to one sample, sequenced in a study of blood T cell repertoires in COVID-19. Assay: immunoSEQ multiplex PCR; the TCRdb copy retains only in-frame clones and omits some. This table holds some 200,000 clones, 70% to 90% found once. Source material: PBMCs or T cells enriched from blood (not recorded which). These receptor sequences come from a woman in her late teens or twenties who had recovered from COVID-19.

V gene TRBV30 combines with J gene TRBJ2-7, with a weak D call TRBD1 (5 bases). CDR1 is GTSNPN, CDR2 SVGIG, per germline (reference sequence). V was trimmed by 1 base and J by 7 bases, leaving 14 bases between them. This CDR3 contains 13 residues. In DNA, the CDR3 is TGTGCCTGGAGTGGTCAGGGTTTAGGGGAGCAGTACTTC. Its protein product is CAWSGQGLGEQYF.

This clone has a single count. In DNA form, the CDR3 reads TGTGCCAGCAGCTTAAAGGGCGGCGGGGGCCTACCAGAGCAGTACTTC. This encodes CASSLKGGGGLPEQYF. The chain joins TRBV7-2 to TRBJ2-7, with a tentative D call TRBD2 (7 bases). The V gene lost 2 bases and the J gene lost 7 bases, with 21 bases spanning the gap. This CDR3 is 16 amino acids long. Germline CDR1 and CDR2: SGHTA and FQGNSA.

The chain joins TRBV11-2 to TRBJ2-5, with a tentative D call TRBD1 (5 bases). The CDR3 covers 16 residues. Trimming shortened V by 5 bases and J by 5 bases, and 21 bases separated the two germline ends. Germline values: CDR1 SGHAT, CDR2 FQNNGV. CDR3 coding DNA: TGTGCCAGCAGCCTTCCGGCGGACCCAGGGTTTGAGACCCAGTACTTC. Protein sequence: CASSLPADPGFETQYF.

The rearrangement joins TRBV28 to TRBJ1-4; D possibly corresponds to TRBD1 (5 bases). V was clipped by 7 bases and J by 3 bases, with 9 bases between them. In germline, CDR1 is MDHEN, CDR2 SYDVKM. The length of the CDR3 is 13 residues. CDR3 loop: CASNDRPNEKLFF. The CDR3 DNA sequence: TGTGCCAGCAATGACAGACCTAATGAAAAACTGTTTTTT.

This clone was counted between two and nine times. This chain links TRBV19 with TRBJ2-2; possibly TRBD1 for D (5 bases). Trimming took 3 bases from V and 1 from J, leaving 6 bases between them. Germline V lookup: CDR1 LNHDA, CDR2 SQIVND (reference sequence). The CDR3 has 14 amino acids. CDR3 coding DNA: TGTGCCAGTAGTATTCAGGGGAACACCGGGGAGCTGTTTTTT. Encoded protein: CASSIQGNTGELFF.

The chain links TRBV2 to TRBJ1-2, with TRBD1 matching 10 bases. Trimming took 1 base from V and 7 from J; bases not matched to a gene: 6. This CDR3 is built from 15 residues. The germline gives CDR1 SNHLY, CDR2 FYNNEI. The CDR3, as DNA: TGTGCCAGCAGTGAAGGACAGGGGGCACAGTCTGGCTACACCTTC. Its translation: CASSEGQGAQSGYTF.